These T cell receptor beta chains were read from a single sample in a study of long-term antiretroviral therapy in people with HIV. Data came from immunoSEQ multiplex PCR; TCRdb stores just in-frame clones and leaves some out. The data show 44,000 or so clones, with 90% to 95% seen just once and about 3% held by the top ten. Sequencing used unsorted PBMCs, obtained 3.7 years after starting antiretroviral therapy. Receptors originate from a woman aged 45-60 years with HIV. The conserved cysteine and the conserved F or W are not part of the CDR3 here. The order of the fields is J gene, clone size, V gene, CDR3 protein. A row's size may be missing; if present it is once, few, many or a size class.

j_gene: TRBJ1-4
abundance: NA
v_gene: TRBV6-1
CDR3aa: ASRHTGQMEKLF

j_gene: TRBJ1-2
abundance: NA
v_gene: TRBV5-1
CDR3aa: ASSRSSGTGVGYT

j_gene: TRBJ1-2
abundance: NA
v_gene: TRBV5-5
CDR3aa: ASSPNAGGSYGGYT

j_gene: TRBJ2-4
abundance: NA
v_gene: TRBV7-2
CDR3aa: ASSLSPRDRSRGIQY

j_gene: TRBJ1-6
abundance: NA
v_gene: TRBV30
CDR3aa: AWSDPAGSSYNSPLH

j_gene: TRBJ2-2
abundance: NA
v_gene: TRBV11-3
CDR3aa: ASSLDPLGAGELF

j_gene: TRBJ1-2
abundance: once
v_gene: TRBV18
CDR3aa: ASSPRTADGYT

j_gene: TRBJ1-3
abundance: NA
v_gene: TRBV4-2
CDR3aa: ASSQAGSLFGNTIY

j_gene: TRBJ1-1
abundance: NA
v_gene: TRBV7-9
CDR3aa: ASSQAGGTEAF

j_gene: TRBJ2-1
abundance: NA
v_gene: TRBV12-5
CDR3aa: ASGFGLAGVNEQF

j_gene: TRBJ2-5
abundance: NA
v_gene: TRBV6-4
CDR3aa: ASSSRDRAYQETQY